This T cell receptor beta chain was sequenced for a study of circulating and synovial CD4+ cells in juvenile arthritis. V was pared by 6 bases and J by 4 bases, with 11 bases of the junction left unmatched. Looked up from germline, CDR1 is MNHNY and CDR2 is SVGAGI (reference sequence). CDR3 length: 15 residues. Data came from immunoSEQ multiplex PCR; TCRdb stores just in-frame clones and leaves some out. The sample lists 30,000 or so clones; roughly 95% were seen once. The V and J genes are TRBV6-6 and TRBJ2-7, with 8 bases fitting TRBD1. The receptor's source is a human donor with juvenile idiopathic arthritis. Specimen: CD4+ T cells from blood. The CDR3 sequence is CASRPTGTGRYEQYF. CDR3 DNA: TGTGCCAGCAGACCCACCGGGACAGGTCGATACGAGCAGTACTTC.